This T cell receptor beta chain came from a study of T and B cells in COVID-19 patients. As for this clonotype: As yet, its antigen is unknown.

Multiplex PCR with BIOMED2 TRB-A/B primer pools amplified TRB rearrangements. MiXCR, applied by TCRdb to the multiplex PCR reads, yields one record per CDR3 protein. The data contain under 6,500 distinct CDR3 sequences, about 25% of them singletons. Each TRB amplification used about 220-500 ng of genomic DNA from blood. Study results and limitations: Highly clonal in active COVID-19, TRB repertoires exceeded healthy-donor diversity and richness at recovery. Patients with COVID-19 reportedly showed strongly skewed T cell receptor beta variable and joining gene usage. Symptomatic-phase blood samples from mildly ill patients and early samples from severe cases were scarce.

This clonotype was obtained from a human donor with active COVID-19. Input material: blood.

In DNA form, the CDR3 reads TGTGCCAGCTCTCTTACTCAAGTGGATGGTAGATACGAGCAGTACTTC. This codes for CASSLTQVDGRYEQYF. The chain couples TRBV18 to TRBJ2-7; no reliable D call. Germline V gene data show CDR1 as KGHSH and CDR2 as LQKENI. The CDR3 consists of 16 residues. Deletions cut 6 bases from V and 4 bases from J, with 22 bases between. The full variable domain, with the rest looked up from reference TRBV18 and TRBJ2-7, is NAGVMQNPRHLVRRRGQEARLRCSPMKGHSHVYWYRQLPEEGLKFMVYLQKENIIDESGMPKERFSAEFPKEGPSILRIQQVVRGDSAAYFCASSLTQVDGRYEQYFGPGTRLTVT.